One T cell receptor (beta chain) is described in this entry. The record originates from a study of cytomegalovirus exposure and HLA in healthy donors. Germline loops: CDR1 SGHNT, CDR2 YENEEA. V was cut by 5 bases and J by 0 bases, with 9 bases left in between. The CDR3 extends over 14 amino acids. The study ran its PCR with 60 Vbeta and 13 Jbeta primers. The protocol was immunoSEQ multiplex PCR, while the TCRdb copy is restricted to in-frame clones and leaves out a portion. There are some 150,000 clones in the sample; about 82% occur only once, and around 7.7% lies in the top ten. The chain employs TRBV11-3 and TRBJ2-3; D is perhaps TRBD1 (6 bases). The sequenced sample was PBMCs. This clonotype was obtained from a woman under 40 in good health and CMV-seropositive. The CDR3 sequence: CASSPQGSTDTQYF. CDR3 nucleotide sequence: TGTGCCAGCAGCCCGCAGGGGAGCACAGATACGCAGTATTTT.